Below, one T cell receptor (beta chain) is given with its context. Its antigen is undetermined. The data derive from a study of response to subunit inactivated influenza vaccine. Germline V gene lookup returns CDR1 SGHAT and CDR2 FQNNGV. This CDR3 is 16 amino acids long. The V end was cut by 5 bases, the J end by 6 bases, with 20 bases between. TCRdb processed the RT-PCR reads anew with MiXCR; each CDR3 protein has one entry. This sample has roughly 630,000 distinct CDR3 sequences; around 13% occur once, and the top ten carry 7.5% to 9%. Overall study results and limits: Each seasonal influenza vaccination recruits few new T cells, the authors suggested.

This TCR was sampled from a man aged 45-65 years who received an inactivated influenza vaccine. The J gene is TRBJ2-1, the V gene TRBV11-2; D might be TRBD1 (6 bases). The specimen comprised PBMCs from blood, sampled less than 15 days before vaccination. In DNA, the CDR3 is TGTGCCAGCAGCGAACGACAGGAACCCTCATTCAATGAGCAGTTCTTC. The encoded protein is CASSERQEPSFNEQFF.